This TCR beta chain came from a study of regulatory T cells in long-lasting Graves disease. Whole-study findings and limits: Relative to newly diagnosed Graves' patients, persistent ones had lower TCR diversity.

Trimming pared 1 base from V and 6 bases from J, leaving 13 bases between. The CDR3 runs 16 residues. Germline CDR1 reads LGHDT; CDR2 reads YNNKEL (reference sequence). Sample time point: newly diagnosed GD, antithyroid drugs for less than 3 months. The authors made the TCR library using RNA they extracted from PBMCs. This clonotype was seen more than once but under ten times. Its antigen is not known. Construction of TCR beta libraries relied on iRepertoire HTBI primers and on Arm-PCR targeting CDR3 regions. TCRdb re-called the multiplex PCR reads through MiXCR, storing one row per CDR3 protein. The sample records hundreds of thousands of distinct CDR3 sequences, around 15% being singletons. This sample also appeared in a second study, on T cells in Graves' hyperthyroidism and ophthalmopathy. As that report states: HTBI primers were employed in a first-round RT-PCR of the TCR CDR3.

The sequence came from a woman in her twenties or thirties with Graves disease. The chain is built from TRBV3-1 and TRBJ1-6, with a tentative D call TRBD1 (5 bases). Sample: peripheral blood mononuclear cells (PBMCs), taken at new diagnosis, from a patient treated with antithyroid drugs. DNA for the CDR3: TGTGCCAGCAGCCAAGGGCACGGGACGGCTAATTCACCCCTCCACTTT. Amino acid sequence: CASSQGHGTANSPLHF.